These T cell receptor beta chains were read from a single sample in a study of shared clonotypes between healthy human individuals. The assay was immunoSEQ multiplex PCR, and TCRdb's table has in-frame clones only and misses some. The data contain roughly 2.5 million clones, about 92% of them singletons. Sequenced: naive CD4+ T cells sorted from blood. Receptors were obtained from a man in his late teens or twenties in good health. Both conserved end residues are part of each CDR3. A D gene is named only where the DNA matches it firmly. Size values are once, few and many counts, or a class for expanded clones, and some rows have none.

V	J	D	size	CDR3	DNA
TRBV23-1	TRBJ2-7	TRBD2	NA	CASSRRAPFASGSYEQYF	TGCGCCAGCAGTCGAAGGGCCCCGTTTGCCAGCGGGAGCTACGAGCAGTACTTC
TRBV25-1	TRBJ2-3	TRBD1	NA	CASSDGTATSTDTQYF	TGTGCCAGCAGTGACGGGACAGCTACCTCCACAGATACGCAGTATTTT
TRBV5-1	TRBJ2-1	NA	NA	CASSLGGIYNEQFF	TGCGCCAGCAGCTTGGGGGGGATTTACAATGAGCAGTTCTTC
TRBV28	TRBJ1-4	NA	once	CASSSTSFGELFF	TGTGCCAGCAGTTCTACCTCATTCGGGGAACTGTTTTTT
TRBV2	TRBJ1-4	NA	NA	CASNSGAFGTNEKLFF	TGTGCCAGCAATTCAGGGGCGTTTGGCACTAATGAAAAACTGTTTTTT
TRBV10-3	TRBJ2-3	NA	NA	CASCPGRMIRDTQYF	TGTGCCAGCTGTCCCGGACGGATGATAAGGGATACGCAGTATTTT
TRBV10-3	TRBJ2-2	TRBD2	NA	CAINPTSGVNTGELFF	TGTGCCATCAATCCGACTAGCGGAGTGAACACCGGGGAGCTGTTTTTT
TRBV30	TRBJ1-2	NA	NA	CAWSRGLHGYTF	TGTGCCTGGAGCCGGGGACTCCATGGCTACACCTTC
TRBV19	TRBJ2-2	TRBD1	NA	CASSIGDRNTGELFF	TGTGCCAGTAGTATCGGGGACAGGAACACCGGGGAGCTGTTTTTT
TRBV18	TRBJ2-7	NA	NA	CASSPLPGKEKGEQYF	TGTGCCAGCTCACCCCTCCCAGGGAAAGAGAAGGGCGAGCAGTACTTC
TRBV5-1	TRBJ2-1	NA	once	CASSLDLSSYNEQFF	TGCGCCAGCAGCTTGGACCTAAGCTCCTACAATGAGCAGTTCTTC
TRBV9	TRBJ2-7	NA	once	CASSVGDVSFHEQYF	TGTGCCAGCAGCGTAGGAGACGTCTCTTTCCACGAGCAGTACTTC
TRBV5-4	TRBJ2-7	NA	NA	CASSLPNSYEQYF	TGTGCCAGCAGCTTGCCTAATTCCTACGAGCAGTACTTC
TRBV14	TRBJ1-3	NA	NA	CASSPRLRNTIYF	TGTGCCAGCAGCCCCAGGTTGAGAAACACCATATATTTT
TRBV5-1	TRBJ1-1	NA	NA	CASSYWGTEAFF	TGCGCCAGCAGCTATTGGGGCACTGAAGCTTTCTTT
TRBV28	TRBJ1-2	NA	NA	CASSPSDRRTYGYTF	TGTGCCAGCAGTCCATCGGACAGACGTACCTATGGCTACACCTTC
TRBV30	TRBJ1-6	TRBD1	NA	CAWSRGRNSPLHF	TGTGCCTGGAGTAGGGGGCGGAATTCACCCCTCCACTTT
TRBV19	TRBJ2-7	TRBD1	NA	CATRRTGTSEQYF	TGTGCCACCCGACGGACAGGAACTTCCGAGCAGTACTTC
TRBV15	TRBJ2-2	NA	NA	CATSRDWGAGTGELFF	TGTGCCACCAGCAGAGATTGGGGGGCCGGCACCGGGGAGCTGTTTTTT
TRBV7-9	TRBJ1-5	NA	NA	CASSLSEVGQPQHF	TGTGCCAGCAGCTTATCCGAAGTGGGACAGCCCCAGCATTTT
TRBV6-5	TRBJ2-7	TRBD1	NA	CASSRGTGSYEQYF	TGTGCCAGCTCCAGGGGGACAGGATCCTACGAGCAGTACTTC
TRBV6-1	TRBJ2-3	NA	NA	CASSERAGSRTDTQYF	TGTGCCAGCAGTGAACGGGCAGGGTCGAGGACAGATACGCAGTATTTT
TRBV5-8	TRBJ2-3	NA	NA	CASSLTGTDTQYF	TGTGCCAGCAGCCTGACAGGCACAGATACGCAGTATTTT
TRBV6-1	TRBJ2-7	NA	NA	CASSISYEQYF	TGTGCCAGCAGTATATCCTACGAGCAGTACTTC
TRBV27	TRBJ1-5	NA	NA	CASSLNSLGPQHF	TGTGCCAGCAGTTTGAACAGCCTAGGGCCCCAGCATTTT
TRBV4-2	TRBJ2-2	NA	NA	CASSQDPGGELFF	TGTGCCAGCAGCCAAGATCCGGGCGGGGAGCTGTTTTTT
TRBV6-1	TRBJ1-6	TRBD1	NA	CASSEGTGGQSPLHF	TGTGCCAGCAGTGAAGGGACAGGGGGCCAGTCACCCCTCCACTTT
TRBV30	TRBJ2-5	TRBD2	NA	CAWTSGFQETQYF	TGTGCCTGGACTAGCGGGTTCCAAGAGACCCAGTACTTC
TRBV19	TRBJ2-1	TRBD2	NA	CASSIQSYVGGRIDNEQFF	TGTGCCAGTAGTATTCAAAGCTATGTCGGCGGGAGGATAGACAATGAGCAGTTCTTC
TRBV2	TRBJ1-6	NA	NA	CASSTRAGFNNSPLHF	TGTGCCAGCAGTACTCGAGCGGGCTTCAATAATTCACCCCTCCACTTT
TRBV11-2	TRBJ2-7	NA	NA	CASSSGSYEQYF	TGTGCCAGCAGCTCAGGATCCTACGAGCAGTACTTC
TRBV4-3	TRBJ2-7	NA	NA	CASSQSGDGSYEQYF	TGCGCCAGCAGCCAATCAGGTGATGGGTCCTACGAGCAGTACTTC
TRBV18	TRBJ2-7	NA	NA	CASSPILPSRSYEQYF	TGTGCCAGCTCACCCATCCTGCCATCAAGGTCCTACGAGCAGTACTTC
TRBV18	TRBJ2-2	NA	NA	CASSLGQNTGELFF	TGTGCCAGCTCACTCGGACAGAACACCGGGGAGCTGTTTTTT
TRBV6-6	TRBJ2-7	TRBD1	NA	CASSYSQNRGEQYF	TGTGCCAGCAGTTACTCGCAAAACAGGGGCGAGCAGTACTTC
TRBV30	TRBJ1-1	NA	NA	CAWSVGPNTEAFF	TGTGCCTGGAGTGTAGGACCAAACACTGAAGCTTTCTTT
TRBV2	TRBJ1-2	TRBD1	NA	CASRRAGGGYGYTF	TGTGCCAGCAGGCGGGCAGGGGGAGGGTATGGCTACACCTTC
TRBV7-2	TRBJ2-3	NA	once	CASSLAGSTDTQYF	TGTGCCAGCAGCTTAGCGGGTAGTACAGATACGCAGTATTTT
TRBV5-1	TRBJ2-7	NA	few	CASSSSYEQYF	TGCGCCAGCAGCTCATCCTACGAGCAGTACTTC
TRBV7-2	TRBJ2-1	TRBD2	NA	CASSLPTSGRAYNEQFF	TGTGCCAGCAGCTTACCGACTAGCGGGAGGGCCTACAATGAGCAGTTCTTC
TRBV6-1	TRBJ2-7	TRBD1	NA	CATRVGQGLSEQYF	TGTGCTACCAGGGTGGGACAGGGGCTCAGCGAGCAGTACTTC
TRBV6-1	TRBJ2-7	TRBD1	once	CASSADRATYEQYF	TGTGCCAGCAGTGCGGACAGGGCCACCTACGAGCAGTACTTC
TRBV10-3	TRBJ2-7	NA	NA	CAISDWRGERYF	TGTGCCATCAGTGACTGGAGGGGGGAACGGTACTTC
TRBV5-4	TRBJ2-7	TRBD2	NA	CASGTSVYEQYF	TGTGCCAGCGGTACTAGCGTCTACGAGCAGTACTTC
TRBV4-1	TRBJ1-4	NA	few	CASSQGGRATNEKLFF	TGCGCCAGCAGCCAAGGGGGCCGAGCAACTAATGAAAAACTGTTTTTT
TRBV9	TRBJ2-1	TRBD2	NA	CASSPRDYSYNEQFF	TGTGCCAGCAGCCCCCGGGACTACTCCTACAATGAGCAGTTCTTC
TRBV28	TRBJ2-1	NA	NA	CASSPPPGGEAIEQFF	TGTGCCAGCAGTCCTCCCCCGGGTGGCGAAGCAATTGAGCAGTTCTTC
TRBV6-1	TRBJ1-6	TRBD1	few	CASSPGTGLNSPLHF	TGTGCCAGCAGCCCCGGGACAGGGCTTAATTCACCCCTCCACTTT
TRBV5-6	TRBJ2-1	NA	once	CASSEDPWRSYNEQFF	TGTGCCAGCAGCGAGGACCCATGGCGCTCCTACAATGAGCAGTTCTTC
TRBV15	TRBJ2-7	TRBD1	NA	CATRKGQGPYEQYF	TGTGCCACCAGAAAGGGACAGGGTCCCTACGAGCAGTACTTC
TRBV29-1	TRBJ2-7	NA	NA	CSVEGALKGGYEQYF	TGCAGCGTTGAAGGTGCGCTTAAGGGGGGCTACGAGCAGTACTTC
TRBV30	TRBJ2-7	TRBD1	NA	CAIDRGQTYEQYF	TGTGCCATCGACAGGGGACAAACCTACGAGCAGTACTTC
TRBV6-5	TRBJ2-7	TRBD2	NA	CASSSVRGGGYEQYF	TGTGCCAGCAGTTCGGTACGGGGGGGCGGTTACGAGCAGTACTTC
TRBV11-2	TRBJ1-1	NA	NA	CASSLYRGTEAFF	TGTGCCAGCAGCTTATATCGGGGTACTGAAGCTTTCTTT
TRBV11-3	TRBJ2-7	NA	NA	CASSFGHGGYEQYF	TGTGCCAGCAGCTTCGGGCACGGCGGCTACGAGCAGTACTTC
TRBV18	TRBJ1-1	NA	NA	CASSPLRTRDTEAFF	TGTGCCAGCTCACCATTAAGAACAAGGGACACTGAAGCTTTCTTT
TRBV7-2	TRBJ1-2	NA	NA	CASSSLPGGSGGYTF	TGTGCCAGCAGCTCCTTGCCCGGGGGCTCGGGGGGCTACACCTTC
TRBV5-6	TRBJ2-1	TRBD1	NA	CASSSDRINEQFF	TGTGCCAGCAGCTCGGACAGGATCAATGAGCAGTTCTTC
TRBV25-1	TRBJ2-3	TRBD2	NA	CASSEPFGSGGDTDTQYF	TGTGCCAGCAGTGAACCCTTTGGTAGCGGGGGTGACACAGATACGCAGTATTTT
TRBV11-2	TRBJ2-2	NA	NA	CASSPGALVSGELFF	TGTGCCAGCAGCCCCGGAGCCCTGGTATCCGGGGAGCTGTTTTTT